One TCR beta chain is described in this entry. The sample holds one count of this clone. There is no known antigen for this receptor. No much larger clone exists at a distance of one base, and base qualities are not known. These data originate in a study of PD-1 blockade in mismatch repair-deficient tumors (TCRdb year 2017). About the study as a whole: The trial enrolled 86 consecutive patients with over 10 mismatch repair-deficient cancer types between 2013 and late 2016, all previously treated and progressing. Tumor-associated T cell clones in the peripheral blood of patients responding to PD-1 blockade were tracked using deep sequencing of TCR CDR3 regions. Beyond this particular receptor, the publication reports: Rapid expansion after pembrolizumab followed by contraction, generally before radiologic responses, was shown by tumor-resident clones, which were often undetectable in blood before treatment.

Mismatch repair deficiency was established in every enrolled patient by polymerase chain reaction or immunohistochemistry. TCR sequencing was performed for a few patients who responded to pembrolizumab therapy. Pembrolizumab PD-1 blockade was prospectively tested in advanced mismatch repair-deficient cancers, regardless of tissue of origin, in the phase II trial. Peripheral blood T cell samples were serially collected before and at multiple times after PD-1 blockade was started. The timing of each blood sample was reported as weeks after the first dose of pembrolizumab. From V the trimming removes 4 bases and from J it removes 0 bases, while the gene matches leave 7 bases of the junction unaccounted for. The CDR3, from cysteine to phenylalanine, totals 15 residues. The retained sequence is limited to the CDR3, 45 bases, with the frame set at the first base. In the germline V gene (reference sequence), CDR1 corresponds to SGHKS and CDR2 to YYEKEE.

Library prep was done by the immunoSEQ multiplex PCR assay. This immuneACCESS table, as held by TCRdb, lists in-frame sequences with V and J called but not all clones. Of the missing ones, under half trace to an unresolved V gene in checked studies; the others have no known cause. The sample table lists 100,000 or so clones, 82% of them with a count of one. Approximately 6.7% of the sample is held by the ten biggest clonotypes. Rearrangement joined TRBV5-5 to TRBJ2-7; TRBD2 fits 7 bases in the junction. The sequence derives from an adult with mismatch repair-deficient cancer. The sequencing here drew on peripheral blood, taken 36 weeks after starting pembrolizumab. At the DNA level, the sequence is TGTGCCAGCAGCCGTGCCGGCGGGAGCTCCTACGAGCAGTACTTC. It specifies CASSRAGGSSYEQYF.